This T cell receptor beta chain originates from a study of CD8+CD57+ T cells in acquired aplastic anemia. Many counts were recorded for this clonotype. For CDR3 and TCR beta VDJ profiling, genomic DNA was the template used. TCRdb fed the reads into MiXCR, producing one record per CDR3 protein. Here the sample spans around 200,000 distinct CDR3 sequences, roughly 50% being singletons. Patients included in sequencing had previously demonstrated CD8+CD57+ cell expansion by flow cytometry. Deletions cut 5 bases from V and 4 bases from J, with 11 bases between. CDR3 length: 13 residues. CDR1 and CDR2 from the germline V gene are SGHVS and FQNEAQ.

The TCR sequence derives from a human donor with aplastic anemia. The chain uses TRBV7-8 and TRBJ1-1; D is possibly TRBD1 (6 bases). Input material: sorted CD4+, CD8+, or CD8+CD57+ T cells (not recorded which) from PBMCs. This CDR3 reads CASSPTGTTEAFF. For the CDR3, the DNA is TGTGCCAGCAGCCCTACAGGGACCACTGAAGCTTTCTTT.